These T cell receptor beta chains were read from a single sample in a study of blood T cell repertoires in COVID-19. Repertoires were generated with immunoSEQ multiplex PCR, while TCRdb's copy carries only in-frame clones and drops some. The profile covers 120,000 to 150,000 clones, with almost 85% appearing a single time and around 15% taken by the ten largest. The sequenced material came from peripheral blood. These TCRs come from a human donor with acute or convalescent COVID-19. The donor label of this sample is uncertain. Both conserved end residues are part of each CDR3. A D gene is named only where the DNA matches it firmly. Only some rows state a clone size, as once, few, many or a class for expanded clones.

CDR3aa: CASSYRDRGVYEQYF
CDR3nt: TGTGCCAGCAGTTACAGGGACAGGGGGGTGTACGAGCAGTACTTC
abundance: .
v_gene: TRBV6-5
d_gene: TRBD1
len: 15
j_gene: TRBJ2-7

CDR3aa: CASSQDGRGTTEAFF
CDR3nt: TGTGCCAGCAGCCAAGATGGCAGGGGGACCACTGAAGCTTTCTTT
abundance: .
v_gene: TRBV4-2
d_gene: TRBD1
len: 15
j_gene: TRBJ1-1

CDR3aa: CASSLELSDTQYF
CDR3nt: TGTGCCAGCAGCTTGGAACTTTCAGATACGCAGTATTTT
abundance: .
v_gene: TRBV5-4
d_gene: .
len: 13
j_gene: TRBJ2-3

CDR3aa: CSAQRGYDTEAFF
CDR3nt: TGCAGCGCCCAGAGGGGGTACGACACTGAAGCTTTCTTT
abundance: .
v_gene: TRBV29-1
d_gene: .
len: 13
j_gene: TRBJ1-1

CDR3aa: CASSGVQGYGYTF
CDR3nt: TGTGCCAGCAGTGGAGTCCAGGGTTATGGCTACACCTTC
abundance: .
v_gene: TRBV2
d_gene: .
len: 13
j_gene: TRBJ1-2

CDR3aa: CASSEGNRVLVLAFF
CDR3nt: TGTGCCAGCAGTGAAGGGAACAGGGTGTTGGTTCTGGCTTTCTTT
abundance: few
v_gene: TRBV6-1
d_gene: .
len: 15
j_gene: TRBJ1-1

CDR3aa: CASSIMSSNNEQFF
CDR3nt: TGTGCCAGTAGTATAATGTCCAGTAACAATGAGCAGTTCTTC
abundance: .
v_gene: TRBV19
d_gene: .
len: 14
j_gene: TRBJ2-1

CDR3aa: CASSPFVFNYGYTF
CDR3nt: TGTGCCAGCAGCCCTTTCGTCTTTAACTATGGCTACACCTTC
abundance: .
v_gene: TRBV7-2
d_gene: .
len: 14
j_gene: TRBJ1-2

CDR3aa: CASTGQSSTDTQYF
CDR3nt: TGCGCCAGCACGGGACAGTCTAGCACAGATACGCAGTATTTT
abundance: .
v_gene: TRBV10-2
d_gene: TRBD1
len: 14
j_gene: TRBJ2-3

CDR3aa: CASSDSTGVNTIYF
CDR3nt: TGTGCCAGCAGTGACTCGACAGGGGTAAACACCATATATTTT
abundance: .
v_gene: TRBV6-4
d_gene: TRBD1
len: 14
j_gene: TRBJ1-3

CDR3aa: CASSRGLGDTEAFF
CDR3nt: TGTGCCAGCAGCCGGGGTTTGGGAGACACTGAAGCTTTCTTT
abundance: .
v_gene: TRBV3-1/TRBV3-2
d_gene: .
len: 14
j_gene: TRBJ1-1

CDR3aa: CASSTGKDEQFF
CDR3nt: TGTGCCAGTAGTACAGGGAAGGATGAGCAGTTCTTC
abundance: .
v_gene: TRBV19
d_gene: .
len: 12
j_gene: TRBJ2-1

CDR3aa: CASSSTGTPDTEAFF
CDR3nt: TGTGCCAGCAGCTCGACCGGGACTCCTGACACTGAAGCTTTCTTT
abundance: .
v_gene: TRBV7-3
d_gene: .
len: 15
j_gene: TRBJ1-1

CDR3aa: CASMGQLNTEAFF
CDR3nt: TGTGCCAGTATGGGACAGCTGAACACTGAAGCTTTCTTT
abundance: .
v_gene: TRBV19
d_gene: TRBD1
len: 13
j_gene: TRBJ1-1

CDR3aa: CASSFSKGQGNSPLHF
CDR3nt: TGTGCCAGCAGTTTCTCCAAGGGACAGGGGAATTCACCCCTCCACTTT
abundance: .
v_gene: TRBV28
d_gene: TRBD1
len: 16
j_gene: TRBJ1-6

CDR3aa: CASPAFRRDRENTEAFF
CDR3nt: TGCGCCAGCCCCGCGTTCAGACGGGACAGGGAGAACACTGAAGCTTTCTTT
abundance: .
v_gene: TRBV23-1
d_gene: TRBD1
len: 17
j_gene: TRBJ1-1

CDR3aa: CASSFYGTPTDEQYF
CDR3nt: TGTGCCAGCAGCTTCTACGGGACACCGACGGACGAGCAGTACTTC
abundance: .
v_gene: TRBV5-6
d_gene: .
len: 15
j_gene: TRBJ2-7

CDR3aa: CSVQAGHNQPQHF
CDR3nt: TGCAGCGTTCAGGCCGGACACAATCAGCCCCAGCATTTT
abundance: .
v_gene: TRBV29-1
d_gene: .
len: 13
j_gene: TRBJ1-5

CDR3aa: CAWSVLDEKLFF
CDR3nt: TGTGCCTGGAGTGTACTGGATGAAAAACTGTTTTTT
abundance: .
v_gene: TRBV30
d_gene: .
len: 12
j_gene: TRBJ1-4

CDR3aa: CAISAPPIDTQYF
CDR3nt: TGTGCCATCAGTGCCCCACCTATAGATACGCAGTATTTT
abundance: .
v_gene: TRBV10-3
d_gene: .
len: 13
j_gene: TRBJ2-3

CDR3aa: CAWRSSGYDYGYTF
CDR3nt: TGTGCCTGGAGATCGTCGGGATATGACTATGGCTACACCTTC
abundance: .
v_gene: TRBV30
d_gene: .
len: 14
j_gene: TRBJ1-2

CDR3aa: CAISELPGGVHTEAFF
CDR3nt: TGTGCCATCAGTGAACTGCCCGGCGGAGTTCACACTGAAGCTTTCTTT
abundance: .
v_gene: TRBV10-3
d_gene: .
len: 16
j_gene: TRBJ1-1

CDR3aa: CASSEYRDYGYTF
CDR3nt: TGTGCCAGCAGTGAATACAGGGACTATGGCTACACCTTC
abundance: once
v_gene: TRBV2
d_gene: .
len: 13
j_gene: TRBJ1-2

CDR3aa: CASSPLTPSSYNEQFF
CDR3nt: TGTGCCAGTAGTCCACTGACTCCGAGCTCCTACAATGAGCAGTTCTTC
abundance: .
v_gene: TRBV19
d_gene: .
len: 16
j_gene: TRBJ2-1

CDR3aa: CASSLLSAVNNSPLHF
CDR3nt: TGTGCCAGCAGCTTATTGTCGGCGGTAAATAATTCACCCCTCCACTTT
abundance: .
v_gene: TRBV7-3
d_gene: .
len: 16
j_gene: TRBJ1-6

CDR3aa: CASRGSSYEQYF
CDR3nt: TGTGCCAGTCGGGGGTCGTCCTACGAGCAGTACTTC
abundance: .
v_gene: TRBV19
d_gene: .
len: 12
j_gene: TRBJ2-7

CDR3aa: CASSLGRNTDTQYF
CDR3nt: TGTGCCAGCAGCTTAGGTAGAAACACAGATACGCAGTATTTT
abundance: .
v_gene: TRBV7-2
d_gene: .
len: 14
j_gene: TRBJ2-3

CDR3aa: CASSFPDRHYGYTF
CDR3nt: TGTGCCAGCAGTTTCCCGGACAGGCACTATGGCTACACCTTC
abundance: .
v_gene: TRBV28
d_gene: TRBD1
len: 14
j_gene: TRBJ1-2

CDR3aa: CASQPGTNEKLFF
CDR3nt: TGTGCCAGCCAGCCGGGGACTAATGAAAAACTGTTTTTT
abundance: .
v_gene: TRBV18
d_gene: .
len: 13
j_gene: TRBJ1-4

CDR3aa: CASSRGATGGVDGYTF
CDR3nt: TGTGCCAGCAGCCGGGGGGCGACAGGGGGAGTTGACGGCTACACCTTC
abundance: .
v_gene: TRBV5-6
d_gene: TRBD1
len: 16
j_gene: TRBJ1-2

CDR3aa: CASRLGTFTDTQYF
CDR3nt: TGTGCCAGCAGACTTGGGACATTCACAGATACGCAGTATTTT
abundance: .
v_gene: TRBV6-5
d_gene: .
len: 14
j_gene: TRBJ2-3

CDR3aa: CAWSVSTVDNSPLHF
CDR3nt: TGTGCCTGGAGTGTAAGTACAGTGGATAATTCACCCCTCCACTTT
abundance: .
v_gene: TRBV30
d_gene: .
len: 15
j_gene: TRBJ1-6

CDR3aa: CASGLARGGGRLSETQYF
CDR3nt: TGTGCTAGTGGTTTGGCCCGGGGCGGGGGGCGACTCTCAGAGACCCAGTACTTC
abundance: .
v_gene: TRBV12-5
d_gene: TRBD2
len: 18
j_gene: TRBJ2-5

CDR3aa: CASSLPQGSSYNEQFF
CDR3nt: TGCGCCAGCAGCTTGCCGCAGGGGAGCTCCTACAATGAGCAGTTCTTC
abundance: .
v_gene: TRBV5-1
d_gene: .
len: 16
j_gene: TRBJ2-1

CDR3aa: CASSLGTANTGELFF
CDR3nt: TGTGCCAGCAGCTTAGGGACAGCGAACACCGGGGAGCTGTTTTTT
abundance: .
v_gene: TRBV7-8
d_gene: .
len: 15
j_gene: TRBJ2-2

CDR3aa: CASSLGTGGAQQYF
CDR3nt: TGCGCCAGCAGCTTGGGGACAGGGGGCGCTCAGCAGTACTTC
abundance: .
v_gene: TRBV5-1
d_gene: TRBD1
len: 14
j_gene: TRBJ2-7

CDR3aa: CASSEGTAHSGNTIYF
CDR3nt: TGTGCCAGCAGTGAAGGAACAGCCCACTCTGGAAACACCATATATTTT
abundance: .
v_gene: TRBV2
d_gene: .
len: 16
j_gene: TRBJ1-3

CDR3aa: CASSRGFGANVLTF
CDR3nt: TGTGCCAGTAGTAGAGGGTTCGGGGCCAACGTCCTGACTTTC
abundance: few
v_gene: TRBV19
d_gene: .
len: 14
j_gene: TRBJ2-6

CDR3aa: CASSLLQTGSNEKLFF
CDR3nt: TGTGCCAGCAGTTTGCTTCAGACAGGGAGTAATGAAAAACTGTTTTTT
abundance: once
v_gene: TRBV2
d_gene: TRBD1
len: 16
j_gene: TRBJ1-4

CDR3aa: CSVRSGQVNTEAFF
CDR3nt: TGCAGCGTTCGCTCCGGACAGGTTAACACTGAAGCTTTCTTT
abundance: .
v_gene: TRBV29-1
d_gene: TRBD1
len: 14
j_gene: TRBJ1-1

CDR3aa: CASSPGGYGSSYNSPLHF
CDR3nt: TGTGCCAGCTCACCCGGGGGGTACGGGAGCTCCTATAATTCACCCCTCCACTTT
abundance: .
v_gene: TRBV18
d_gene: .
len: 18
j_gene: TRBJ1-6